This T cell receptor beta chain derives from a study of blood T cell repertoires in COVID-19. Clones were read by immunoSEQ multiplex PCR, and TCRdb kept only the in-frame ones, dropping some. Among approximately 340,000 clones, about 87% were seen once, and the ten largest hold approximately 9.3%. The germline CDR1 and CDR2 sequences are ENHRY and SYGVKD. V shed 0 bases and J 6 bases; nucleotides not matched to a gene: 12. The CDR3 consists of 18 residues. The source is a man aged 25 to 40 with COVID-19, enrolled during active disease. The sequenced sample was peripheral blood. The chain uses TRBV10-3 and TRBJ2-1, with 9 bases identical to TRBD2. The CDR3 DNA is TGTGCCATCAGTGAGTCCGGGCGGCAGACTAGCGGACTCAATGAGCAGTTCTTC. It yields the protein CAISESGRQTSGLNEQFF.